This T cell receptor (beta chain) was recovered during a study of T-cell memory formation after mild COVID-19. Per the germline V gene, CDR1 is DFQATT and CDR2 is SNEGSKA (reference sequence). Trimming at V came to 0 bases and at J to 11 bases, leaving 7 bases not matched to a gene. This CDR3 has 14 residues. Regarding the study as a whole: CD4+ contracting clones lay mainly in CM and EM, CD8+ ones in EMRA. The authors left the SARS-CoV-2 specificity of second-wave clones peaking on day 37 unconfirmed. CD4+ bias marked clones expanding day 15 to 37, unlike balanced contracting clones.

5'RACE primed from the constant segment yielded TCR alpha and TCR beta cDNA libraries bearing sample barcodes and UMIs. TCRdb reprocessed the 5' RACE reads via MiXCR and lists one record per CDR3 protein. Counted here are hundreds of thousands of distinct CDR3 sequences, approximately 13% occurring once; the ten biggest clones make up about a fifth. This clonotype occurred a few times. What it recognizes is unknown. This TCR came from a man between 18 and 35 years old who had mild COVID-19 (a few samples of this study predate the infection). Cell type and time point are not known. The chain joins TRBV20-1 to TRBJ2-4, with 10 nucleotides matching TRBD2. Sequenced sample: PBMCs or a T cell subset sorted from them (not recorded which). The CDR3: CSARDSGGPTVQYF. The CDR3 bases are TGCAGTGCTAGAGATAGCGGGGGGCCTACCGTTCAGTACTTC.